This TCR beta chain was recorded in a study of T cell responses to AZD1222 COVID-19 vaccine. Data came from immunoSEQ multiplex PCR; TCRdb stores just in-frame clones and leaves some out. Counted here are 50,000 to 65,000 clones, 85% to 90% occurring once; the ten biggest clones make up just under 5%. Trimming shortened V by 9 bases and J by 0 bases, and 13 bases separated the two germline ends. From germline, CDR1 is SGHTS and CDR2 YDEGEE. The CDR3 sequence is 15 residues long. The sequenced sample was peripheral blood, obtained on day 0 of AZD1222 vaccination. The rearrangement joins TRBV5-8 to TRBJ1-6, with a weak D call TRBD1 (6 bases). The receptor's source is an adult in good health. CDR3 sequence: CATQGGGSYNSPLHF. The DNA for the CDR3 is TGTGCCACCCAGGGAGGGGGCTCCTATAATTCACCCCTCCACTTT. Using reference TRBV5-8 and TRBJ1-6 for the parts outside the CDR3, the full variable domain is EAGVTQSPTHLIKTRGQQATLRCSPISGHTSVYWYQQALGLGLQFLLWYDEGEERNRGNFPPRFSGRQFPNYSSELNVNALELEDSALYLCATQGGGSYNSPLHFGNGTRLTVT.